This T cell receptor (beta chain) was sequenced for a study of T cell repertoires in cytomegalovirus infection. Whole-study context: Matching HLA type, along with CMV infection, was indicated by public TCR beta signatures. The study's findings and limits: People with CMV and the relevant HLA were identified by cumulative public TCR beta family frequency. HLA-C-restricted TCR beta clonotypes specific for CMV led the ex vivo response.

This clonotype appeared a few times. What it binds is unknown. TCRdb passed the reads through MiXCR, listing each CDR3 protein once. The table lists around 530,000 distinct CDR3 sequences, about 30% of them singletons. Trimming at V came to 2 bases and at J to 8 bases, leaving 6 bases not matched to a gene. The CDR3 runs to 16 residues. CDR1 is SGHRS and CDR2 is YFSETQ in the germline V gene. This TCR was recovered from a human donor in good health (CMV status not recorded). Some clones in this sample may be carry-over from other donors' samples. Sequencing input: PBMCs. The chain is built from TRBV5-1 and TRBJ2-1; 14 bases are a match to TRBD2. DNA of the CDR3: TGCGCCAGCAGCTTAGGGACTAGCGGGAGTGTGGATGAGCAGTTCTTC. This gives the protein CASSLGTSGSVDEQFF.